The subject of this entry is one TCR beta chain. This sample stems from a study of T cells after posttransplantation cyclophosphamide. Peripheral blood was collected from the related graft donor on the marrow donation day. Germline lookup yields CDR1 SGHVS and CDR2 FQNEAQ. The CDR3 covers 17 residues. V was pared by 7 bases and J by 0 bases, with 8 bases of the junction left unmatched. The method was immunoSEQ multiplex PCR; TCRdb's version includes in-frame clones alone and lacks a portion of them. This sample has about 37,000 clones, each found more than once. V and J are TRBV7-8 and TRBJ2-6, with 8 positions matching TRBD1. The clonotype was recovered from a man aged 25 to 45 in good health and a related stem cell transplant donor. The specimen was PBMCs. CDR3 nucleotides: TGTGCCAGCAACCACGGGACAGGAGGCTCTGGGGCCAACGTCCTGACTTTC. It codes for CASNHGTGGSGANVLTF.